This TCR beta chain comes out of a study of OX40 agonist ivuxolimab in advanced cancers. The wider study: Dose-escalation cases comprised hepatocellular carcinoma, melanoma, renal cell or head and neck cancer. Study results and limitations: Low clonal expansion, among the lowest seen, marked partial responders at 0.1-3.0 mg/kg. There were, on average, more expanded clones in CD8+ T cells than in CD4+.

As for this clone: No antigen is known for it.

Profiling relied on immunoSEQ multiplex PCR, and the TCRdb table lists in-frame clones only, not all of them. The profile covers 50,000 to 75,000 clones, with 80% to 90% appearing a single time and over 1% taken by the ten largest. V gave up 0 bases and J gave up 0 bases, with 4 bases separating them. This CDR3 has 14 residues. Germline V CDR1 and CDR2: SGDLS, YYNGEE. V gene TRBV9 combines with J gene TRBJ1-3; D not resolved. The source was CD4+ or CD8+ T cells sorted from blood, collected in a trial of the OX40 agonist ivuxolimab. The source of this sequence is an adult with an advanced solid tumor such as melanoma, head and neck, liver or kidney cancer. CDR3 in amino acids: CASSVGISGNTIYF. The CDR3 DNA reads TGTGCCAGCAGCGTAGGGATCTCTGGAAACACCATATATTTT.